What follows is one TCR beta chain and its context. The data were obtained in a study of cytomegalovirus exposure and HLA in healthy donors. Use of 60 Vbeta and 13 Jbeta primers characterized the PCR. Assay used: immunoSEQ multiplex PCR; TCRdb lists only in-frame clones, some missing. The sample has 130,000 to 150,000 clones, about 78% seen once; the top ten hold 3.5% to 4%. Samples came from healthy bone marrow donors. Germline CDR1 reads SEHNR; CDR2 reads FQNEAQ (reference sequence). Trimming removed 5 bases at V and 1 base at J, with 12 bases between. The CDR3 spans 15 residues. The chain uses TRBV7-9 and TRBJ2-1; D is possibly TRBD2 (6 bases). The clonotype comes from a young man in good health and CMV-seronegative. Sequenced input: PBMCs. CDR3 residues: CASSPEGWSYNEQFF. As DNA, the CDR3 is TGTGCCAGCAGCCCGGAGGGGTGGTCCTACAATGAGCAGTTCTTC.